Following are 18 T cell receptor beta chains from one sample sequenced in a study of T-cell memory formation after mild COVID-19. MiXCR was run by TCRdb on the 5' RACE reads, yielding one entry per CDR3 protein. The sample has about 190,000 distinct CDR3 sequences; around 19% are singletons. The material sequenced was PBMCs or a T cell subset sorted from them (not recorded which). The receptors shown here come from an adult woman who had mild COVID-19 (a few samples of this study predate the infection). Cell type and time point are not known.

Note on this clonotype: A junction boundary mismatches the germline segment, possibly from a read error. This sequence joins TRBV7-2 and TRBJ2-5; tentatively, D is TRBD1 (8 bases). CDR3 length: 13 amino acids. Germline-derived CDR1 and CDR2 are SGHTA and FQGNSA. The CDR3 nucleotides read TGTGCTAGCAAAAGCGGGACAGGAGAGACCCAGTACTTC. Amino acid sequence: CASKSGTGETQYF.

This clonotype was observed many times. V usage is TRBV4-3 and J usage is TRBJ2-1, with TRBD1 identical over 7 bases. V lost 0 bases, J lost 7 bases, and 9 bases stayed unmatched. Per the germline V gene, CDR1 is LGHNA and CDR2 is YSLEER. The CDR3 totals 16 residues. CDR3 coding DNA: TGCGCCAGCAGCCAAGACCGACAGGGAGTTTTTAATGAGCAGTTCTTC. This gives the protein CASSQDRQGVFNEQFF.

This clonotype was detected only a few times. The J gene is TRBJ1-4, the V gene TRBV20-1; weak D call: TRBD1 (6 bases). This CDR3 contains 15 residues. CDR1 and CDR2 (germline): DFQATT, SNEGSKA (reference sequence). Trimming left V 0 bases short and J 3 bases short, with 11 bases between. The CDR3 region has the DNA TGCAGTGCTAGAGATTCGGCAGGGGCTAATGAAAAACTGTTTTTT. Its protein product is CSARDSAGANEKLFF.

The rearrangement links TRBV18 to TRBJ2-7; D tentatively reads TRBD1 or TRBD2 (6 bases each). V was cut by 0 bases and J by 0 bases, with 15 bases left in between. This CDR3 has 17 amino acids. Germline V gene data show CDR1 as KGHSH and CDR2 as LQKENI. CDR3 amino acids: CASSPPKGGPSSYEQYF. CDR3 DNA: TGTGCCAGCTCACCACCGAAGGGGGGACCCAGCTCCTACGAGCAGTACTTC.

This clonotype has more than one count but fewer than ten. The V call is TRBV7-2, the J call TRBJ2-1; 7 bases line up with TRBD1. The germline gives CDR1 SGHTA, CDR2 FQGNSA. The CDR3 is 16 residues long. The ends lost 5 bases at V and 7 bases at J; junction bases unmatched: 14. CDR3 in amino acids: CASSPSYRGERNEQFF. CDR3 sequence (DNA): TGTGCCAGCAGCCCCAGCTACAGGGGTGAAAGGAATGAGCAGTTCTTC.

This chain joins TRBV24-1 and TRBJ1-2; no reliable D call. The CDR3 length is 13 residues. The germline V and J ends were trimmed by 10 bases and 0 bases, with 11 bases remaining between them. Germline assignment: CDR1 KGHDR and CDR2 SFDVKD. In DNA, the CDR3 is TGTGCCACACGACGGGGAGCTAACTATGGCTACACCTTC. Amino acid sequence: CATRRGANYGYTF.

This clonotype showed up many times. Written as DNA, the CDR3 is TGTGCCAGCAGTCAGCAGGGGTATGAGCAGTTCTTC. Its translation is CASSQQGYEQFF. The chain links TRBV12-3 or TRBV12-4 to TRBJ2-1; tentatively, D is TRBD1 (6 bases). The CDR3 is made up of 12 amino acids. Trimming pared 5 bases from V and 8 bases from J, leaving 10 bases between.

At least ten counts were recorded for this clonotype. The chain links TRBV6-1 to TRBJ1-5, with D possibly TRBD1 on 6 matching bases. The germline V gene encodes CDR1 MNHNS and CDR2 SASEGT. V lost 6 bases, J lost 4 bases, and 13 bases lay in between. This CDR3 comprises 14 residues. CDR3 DNA: TGTGCCAGCAGGCCGTACACAGGGAATCAGCCCCAGCATTTT. Translating it yields CASRPYTGNQPQHF.

The rearrangement joins TRBV7-9 to TRBJ1-5, with D maybe TRBD1 (5 bases). Germline assignment: CDR1 SEHNR and CDR2 FQNEAQ (reference sequence). Between the trimmed V and J ends, which lost 1 base and 4 bases, there was a span of 11 bases. The CDR3 totals 15 residues. The CDR3 DNA follows: TGTGCCAGCAGCTTAGATCTGGGGCTTAATCAGCCCCAGCATTTT. Translated, it gives CASSLDLGLNQPQHF.

This clonotype has just a few counts. This chain uses TRBV29-1 with TRBJ2-3, with D unclear. Trimming left V 2 bases short and J 2 bases short, with 11 bases between. Germline V gives CDR1 SQVTM, CDR2 ANQGSEA. CDR3 length: 14 residues. In nucleotides, the CDR3 is TGCAGCGTTGAAAAAAGGTCCCTCACAGATACGCAGTATTTT. Protein sequence: CSVEKRSLTDTQYF.

The V call is TRBV15, the J call TRBJ2-1, with D possibly being TRBD2 (6 bases). The length of the CDR3 is 14 residues. Per the germline V gene, CDR1 is LNHNV and CDR2 is YYDKDF (reference sequence). Trimming removed 0 bases at V and 6 bases at J, with 9 bases between. This CDR3 is CATSRDRLVNEQFF. CDR3 sequence (DNA): TGTGCCACCAGCAGAGATCGACTAGTCAATGAGCAGTTCTTC. Supplemented by reference TRBV15 and TRBJ2-1, the full variable domain reads DAMVIQNPRYQVTQFGKPVTLSCSQTLNHNVMYWYQQKSSQAPKLLFHYYDKDFNNEADTPDNFQSRRPNTSFCFLDIRSPGLGDTAMYLCATSRDRLVNEQFFGPGTRLTVL.

This clonotype was seen a handful of times. The chain carries TRBV12-3 or TRBV12-4 and TRBJ1-1, with unresolved D. V dropped 5 bases and J dropped 1 base, with 17 bases sitting between them. There are 16 residues in the CDR3. CDR3: CASSPRKGLANTEAFF. CDR3 DNA sequence: TGTGCCAGCAGTCCTCGAAAGGGATTGGCGAACACTGAAGCTTTCTTT.

J is TRBJ1-1 and V is TRBV2; D may be TRBD1 (5 bases). Looked up from germline, CDR1 is SNHLY and CDR2 is FYNNEI. The CDR3 totals 11 residues. The germline V and J ends were trimmed by 4 bases and 8 bases, with 8 bases remaining between them. Written as DNA, the CDR3 is TGTGCCAGCAGTGCCGAGGGGGAAGCTTTCTTT. Translating gives CASSAEGEAFF.

The chain recombines TRBV4-3 with TRBJ2-7; D uncertain. Trimming pared 4 bases from V and 6 bases from J, leaving 13 bases between. Germline V lookup: CDR1 LGHNA, CDR2 YSLEER. The CDR3 spans 13 residues. CDR3 bases: TGCGCCAGCAGCCGCACAGACTCCGCCGAGCAGTACTTC. Translating it yields CASSRTDSAEQYF.

Only a few counts were recorded for this clonotype. This rearrangement joins TRBV20-1 to TRBJ1-1; the D is unclear. Germline CDR1 reads DFQATT; CDR2 reads SNEGSKA (reference sequence). This CDR3 has 14 amino acids. V was cut by 0 bases and J by 1 base, with 9 bases left in between. The CDR3 region has the DNA TGCAGTGCTAGAGATGCTGTAGGGAACACTGAAGCTTTCTTT. Amino acids: CSARDAVGNTEAFF.

This clonotype was seen a handful of times. The rearrangement joins TRBV7-2 to TRBJ1-4; tentative D call: TRBD1 (5 bases). The CDR3 runs to 15 residues. V shed 8 bases and J shed 0 bases, with 13 bases lying between them. Germline-derived CDR1 and CDR2 are SGHTA and FQGNSA. The CDR3 sequence: CASGREGSTNEKLFF. In nucleotides, the CDR3 is TGTGCCAGCGGTCGTGAGGGGTCAACTAATGAAAAACTGTTTTTT.

This clonotype is a singleton in its sample. The chain has TRBV29-1 and TRBJ2-7; 7 bases match TRBD1. Germline trimming cut 7 bases from V and 3 bases from J; bases unmatched to any gene: 6. This CDR3 spans 12 amino acids. Germline loops: CDR1 SQVTM, CDR2 ANQGSEA. The CDR3 DNA is TGCAGCGCCGAGACAGGGTTCTACGAGCAGTACTTC. This translates into CSAETGFYEQYF.

This clonotype was counted only a few times. The chain employs TRBV6-1 and TRBJ2-5; D is ambiguous. With 3 bases removed from V and 9 bases from J, the gap between germline ends came to 11 bases. This CDR3 is 12 amino acids long. Germline loops: CDR1 MNHNS, CDR2 SASEGT. Here the CDR3 reads CASSEGGRAQYF. The CDR3 DNA follows: TGTGCCAGCAGTGAGGGTGGAAGGGCCCAGTACTTC.